This TCR beta chain was sequenced in a study of PD-L1 blockade in urothelial cancer. About the study: Previous chemotherapy exposure amounted to 0 to 3 regimens for patients.

V was pared by 10 bases and J by 5 bases, with 8 bases of the junction left unmatched. Germline CDR1 reads MNHNS; CDR2 reads SASEGT. This CDR3 has 14 amino acids. Libraries were prepared by immunoSEQ multiplex PCR; TCRdb keeps only in-frame clonotypes and omits some of them. The sample has under 30,000 clones; approximately 79% are singletons. Of note for this clone: The antigen remains unidentified.

Broader study findings: Greater 3-week expansion of tumor-associated blood clones was recorded for durable-benefit patients.

The sequencing used PBMCs, collected around atezolizumab (anti-PD-L1) treatment. The chain is built from TRBV6-1 and TRBJ2-1; TRBD2 agrees at 10 bases. The TCR was taken from a man aged 45-65 years with urothelial cancer. The CDR3 nucleotides read TGTGCCATAGGAGCGGGAGGGATAAACAATGAGCAGTTCTTC. Translation: CAIGAGGINNEQFF.